These T cell receptor beta chains were read from a single sample in a study of control samples from healthy donors and cancer patients. Libraries were prepared by immunoSEQ multiplex PCR; TCRdb keeps only in-frame clonotypes and omits some of them. The sample holds about 190,000 clones, approximately 90% seen once. Specimen: blood. The origin of the receptors is a man aged 25-40 years in good health. Each CDR3 is given with its conserved first and last residue. A clone size is listed for some rows: how often the clone was seen (once, few, many), or a class if it is expanded.

J: TRBJ1-5
V: TRBV18
size: NA
CDR3: CASSPGQGVSNQPQHF

J: TRBJ1-5
V: TRBV2
size: NA
CDR3: CASSVQGAGRQPQHF

J: TRBJ2-1
V: TRBV4-1
size: NA
CDR3: CASSPAGGAYNEQFF

J: TRBJ1-1
V: TRBV18
size: NA
CDR3: CASSPASAGNTEAFF

J: TRBJ2-1
V: TRBV2
size: NA
CDR3: CASSEAQNEQFF

J: TRBJ1-5
V: TRBV4-2
size: once
CDR3: CASSQDLSNQPQHF

J: TRBJ1-3
V: TRBV7-9
size: NA
CDR3: CASSPRNGLPSGNTIYF

J: TRBJ1-6
V: TRBV4-1
size: NA
CDR3: CASSPTPDRGTYNSPLHF

J: TRBJ2-3
V: TRBV5-1
size: NA
CDR3: CASSLGPTDTQYF

J: TRBJ1-4
V: TRBV19
size: NA
CDR3: CASSAGQGNEKLFF

J: TRBJ2-7
V: TRBV11-2
size: few
CDR3: CASSPGLQGIRHEQYF

J: TRBJ2-2
V: TRBV5-1
size: once
CDR3: CASSYDRVGYTGELFF

J: TRBJ1-1
V: TRBV3-1/TRBV3-2
size: many
CDR3: CASSRGGQSNTEAFF

J: TRBJ2-7
V: TRBV11-2
size: NA
CDR3: CASSWSGGAYEQYF

J: TRBJ2-2
V: TRBV5-5
size: NA
CDR3: CASSSEGGLWPGELFF

J: TRBJ1-2
V: TRBV19
size: few
CDR3: CASSIDRGTFDGYTF

J: TRBJ2-7
V: TRBV5-4
size: NA
CDR3: CASSLEGGASYEQYF

J: TRBJ2-1
V: TRBV19
size: NA
CDR3: CASLLTGQGSGNEQFF

J: TRBJ2-1
V: TRBV2
size: NA
CDR3: CASSDRQGRYNEQFF

J: TRBJ1-1
V: TRBV30
size: NA
CDR3: CAWSWGATEAFF

J: TRBJ1-2
V: TRBV4-1
size: NA
CDR3: CASSQRTDYGYTF

J: TRBJ1-1
V: TRBV5-6
size: NA
CDR3: CASSLGRPNTEAFF